This passage covers 32 T cell receptor beta chains from one sample sequenced in a study of shared clonotypes between healthy human individuals. Only CD45RO-negative cells positively selected for CCR7 counted as naive CD8 cells, so terminally differentiated effector memory CD45RA+ cells were excluded. Clones were read by immunoSEQ multiplex PCR, and TCRdb kept only the in-frame ones, dropping some. The sample consists of about 580,000 clones, more than 95% of them appearing once. Sequencing was carried out using naive CD8+ T cells sorted from blood. All receptors derive from a man aged 30 to 45 in good health.

This clone was recorded only once. V and J are TRBV7-9 and TRBJ2-1; 10 nucleotides agree with TRBD2. Germline V CDR1 and CDR2: SEHNR, FQNEAQ (reference sequence). With V trimmed by 2 bases and J by 5 bases, 0 bases remained unmatched. The CDR3 has 14 residues. DNA of the CDR3: TGTGCCAGCAGCTTACTAGCGGGGGACAATGAGCAGTTCTTC. It specifies CASSLLAGDNEQFF.

This clone was seen just once. The chain employs TRBV7-9 and TRBJ2-1, with 9 bases that match TRBD2. The V gene end was trimmed by 2 bases and the J gene end by 7 bases; junction bases not matched to a gene: 6. CDR1 SEHNR and CDR2 FQNEAQ come from the germline V gene (reference sequence). The CDR3 is 15 amino acids. The CDR3 spells CASSLLAGGGNEQFF. As DNA, the CDR3 is TGTGCCAGCAGCTTACTCGCGGGAGGGGGTAATGAGCAGTTCTTC.

The V call is TRBV7-2, the J call TRBJ2-5, with TRBD2 as a possible D gene (5 bases). The CDR3 has 15 residues. Germline V gene sequence: CDR1 SGHTA, CDR2 FQGNSA. Trimming stripped 3 bases from V and 4 bases from J, with 15 bases between. The CDR3 bases are TGTGCCAGCAGCTTTGGTCTAGCCCTAACAGAGACCCAGTACTTC. Residues: CASSFGLALTETQYF.

The table lists this clone with a count of one. This chain joins TRBV7-9 and TRBJ2-5; the D call may be TRBD1 or TRBD2 (5 bases each). Trimming pared 3 bases from V and 2 bases from J, leaving 10 bases between. Per germline, CDR1 SEHNR and CDR2 FQNEAQ (reference sequence). This CDR3 region has 14 residues. Here the CDR3 reads CASSFGTEQETQYF. The CDR3 DNA sequence: TGTGCCAGCAGCTTCGGGACCGAGCAAGAGACCCAGTACTTC.

The gene calls are TRBV6-4 and TRBJ2-2; 8 positions match TRBD2. Trimming removed 4 bases from V and 6 bases from J; junction bases left unmatched: 4. The CDR3 has 14 amino acids. Germline CDR1 and CDR2: MRHNA and SNTAGT. CDR3 loop: CASSAGLASGELFF. The CDR3 DNA follows: TGTGCCAGCAGTGCCGGACTAGCTTCCGGGGAGCTGTTTTTT.

The rearrangement uses TRBV7-8 and TRBJ2-5; no definite D call. Trimming stripped 5 bases from V and 5 bases from J, with 15 bases between. The V gene's germline CDR1 is SGHVS and CDR2 FQNEAQ. The CDR3 extends over 14 amino acids. CDR3 DNA sequence: TGTGCCAGCAGCGTAGAAGCGAGTTGGGAGACCCAGTACTTC. This gives the protein CASSVEASWETQYF.

This chain uses TRBV2 with TRBJ2-7; D is uncertain. Germline V lookup: CDR1 SNHLY, CDR2 FYNNEI. CDR3 length: 13 amino acids. The germline V and J ends were trimmed by 4 bases and 13 bases, with 20 bases remaining between them. The CDR3 loop is CASSGPPTPREYF. CDR3 nucleotide sequence: TGTGCCAGCAGTGGCCCTCCGACCCCGCGCGAATACTTC.

Comment on this clone: The same CDR3 arises from other DNA sequences in this sample as well. This chain joins TRBV19 and TRBJ1-2, with D unresolved. Germline loops: CDR1 LNHDA, CDR2 SQIVND (reference sequence). V lost 3 bases to trimming and J lost 0 bases, with 8 bases between them. This CDR3 is built from 14 residues. The CDR3 DNA reads TGTGCCAGTAGTATTGCCGGATCTAACTATGGCTACACCTTC. Translating gives CASSIAGSNYGYTF.

V gene TRBV28 combines with J gene TRBJ2-1; D assignment may be TRBD1 or TRBD2 (5 bases each). V lost 6 bases and J 0 bases, leaving 12 bases between the germline ends. This CDR3 comprises 15 residues. Germline CDR1 is MDHEN and CDR2 is SYDVKM. DNA for the CDR3: TGTGCCAGCAGCAGGGACGTCGGCTCCTACAATGAGCAGTTCTTC. Its protein product is CASSRDVGSYNEQFF.

V usage is TRBV19 and J usage is TRBJ1-2; 8 bases are shared with TRBD1. Trimming at V came to 5 bases and at J to 8 bases, leaving 4 bases not matched to a gene. The V gene's germline CDR1 is LNHDA and CDR2 SQIVND (reference sequence). CDR3 length: 12 residues. The CDR3 loop reads CASSRTGNGYTF. The DNA of the CDR3 is TGTGCCAGTAGTCGGACAGGGAACGGCTACACCTTC.

In DNA, the CDR3 is TGTGCCAGCAGCTCAATCAGCGGGAGGGGATACAATGAGCAGTTCTTC. Its protein product is CASSSISGRGYNEQFF. The rearrangement uses TRBV7-6 and TRBJ2-1; TRBD2 agrees at 10 bases. The CDR3 is 16 residues long. The germline gives CDR1 SGHVS, CDR2 FNYEAQ. V shed 4 bases, J shed 4 bases, and the junction held 7 bases outside the gene matches.

The chain couples TRBV4-1 to TRBJ2-3, with D possibly TRBD1 on 5 matching bases. CDR3 length: 16 residues. Per germline, CDR1 MGHRA and CDR2 YSYEKL. With 2 bases removed from V and 6 bases from J, the gap between germline ends came to 18 bases. For the CDR3, the DNA is TGCGCCAGCAGCCAACCCGAAGGGGCTACCGATGATACGCAGTATTTT. Amino acids: CASSQPEGATDDTQYF.

The chain couples TRBV13 to TRBJ2-5, with D tentatively TRBD1 (6 bases). This CDR3 spans 16 amino acids. The ends were cut back, 2 bases at V and 3 bases at J, with 16 bases in the middle. The germline V gene encodes CDR1 PRHDT and CDR2 FYEKMQ (reference sequence). The CDR3 sequence is CASSLSRTDLEETQYF. The CDR3 coding sequence is TGTGCCAGCAGCTTATCTCGGACAGATTTGGAAGAGACCCAGTACTTC.

This clone was found once. This same CDR3 is encoded by further DNA sequences in the sample. This chain joins TRBV27 and TRBJ2-7; the D call may be TRBD1 or TRBD2 (5 bases each). The CDR3 runs to 13 residues. Trimming took 8 bases from V and 4 from J, leaving 15 bases between them. Per germline, CDR1 MNHEY and CDR2 SMNVEV (reference sequence). Written as DNA, the CDR3 is TGTGCCAGCTCGCTTGGGACGCTTTACGAGCAGTACTTC. It encodes CASSLGTLYEQYF.

The chain joins TRBV5-1 to TRBJ2-5; 8 positions match TRBD1. The J segment lost 10 bases and the V segment lost 1 base, leaving 12 bases of the junction unmatched. CDR3 length: 15 residues. CDR1 is SGHRS and CDR2 is YFSETQ in the germline V gene. CDR3 DNA: TGCGCCAGCAGCTTGCGGACAGGGAGCCAAGGGGGCCAGTACTTC. Protein product: CASSLRTGSQGGQYF.

The rearrangement links TRBV27 to TRBJ2-7, with 10 bases aligning to TRBD2. This CDR3 region has 14 residues. CDR1 and CDR2 (germline): MNHEY, SMNVEV (reference sequence). V was pared by 5 bases and J by 3 bases, with 4 bases of the junction left unmatched. The CDR3 here is CASSASGSFYEQYF. The CDR3 nucleotides are TGTGCCAGCAGTGCTAGCGGGAGTTTCTACGAGCAGTACTTC.

This clone showed up just once. This chain links TRBV7-8 with TRBJ1-1; D may be TRBD1 (6 bases). This CDR3 has 15 amino acids. Germline assignment: CDR1 SGHVS and CDR2 FQNEAQ. The germline V and J ends were trimmed by 1 base and 1 base, with 10 bases remaining between them. The CDR3 is CASSLEGGGNTEAFF. CDR3 bases: TGTGCCAGCAGCTTAGAGGGGGGAGGGAACACTGAAGCTTTCTTT.

The chain carries TRBV27 and TRBJ2-7, with a weak D call TRBD1 (6 bases). The V and J ends lost 6 bases and 0 bases respectively, with 15 bases between them. Germline loops: CDR1 MNHEY, CDR2 SMNVEV (reference sequence). The CDR3 is 15 amino acids. The CDR3 coding sequence is TGTGCCAGCAGGATACAGGGTTTCGACTCCTACGAGCAGTACTTC. This gives the protein CASRIQGFDSYEQYF.

This clone appeared a single time. V is TRBV7-9 and J is TRBJ2-1; the match to TRBD2 covers 9 bases. V shed 5 bases and J 0 bases; nucleotides not matched to a gene: 5. The CDR3 loop spans 16 amino acids. CDR1 and CDR2 from the germline V gene are SEHNR and FQNEAQ (reference sequence). The CDR3 region is CASSILAGSSYNEQFF. The CDR3 nucleotides are TGTGCCAGCAGCATTCTAGCGGGGAGCTCCTACAATGAGCAGTTCTTC.

The gene calls are TRBV7-3 and TRBJ2-1; tentative D call: TRBD1 (6 bases). This CDR3 has 16 residues. Germline CDR1 reads SGHTA; CDR2 reads FQGTGA. Deletions cut 0 bases from V and 8 bases from J, with 17 bases between. The CDR3 region has the DNA TGTGCCAGCAGCTTAACTTACAGGGTGACTGTCGATGAGCAGTTCTTC. This codes for CASSLTYRVTVDEQFF.

The chain employs TRBV30 and TRBJ1-5, with D tentatively TRBD1 (6 bases). The CDR3 length is 16 residues. V was shortened by 0 bases and J by 4 bases, with 16 bases between the two germline ends. Germline-derived CDR1 and CDR2 are GTSNPN and SVGIG (reference sequence). The CDR3 sequence is CAWSVTSQGKNQPQHF. DNA for the CDR3: TGTGCCTGGAGTGTAACTTCCCAGGGGAAGAATCAGCCCCAGCATTTT.

The V and J genes are TRBV4-3 and TRBJ1-5; TRBD1 might be the D (5 bases). This CDR3 is 15 amino acids long. Germline CDR1 and CDR2: LGHNA and YSLEER. Trimming shortened V by 0 bases and J by 5 bases, and 11 bases separated the two germline ends. CDR3 bases: TGCGCCAGCAGCCAAGAACACAGGAGCGATCAGCCCCAGCATTTT. Its protein is CASSQEHRSDQPQHF.

This chain joins TRBV7-9 and TRBJ2-7; 8 bases match TRBD2. V shed 5 bases and J 0 bases; nucleotides not matched to a gene: 9. Germline V lookup: CDR1 SEHNR, CDR2 FQNEAQ (reference sequence). CDR3 length equals 16 residues. CDR3 loop: CASSPTGGALSYEQYF. The CDR3 DNA follows: TGTGCCAGCAGCCCCACCGGGGGGGCCCTCTCCTACGAGCAGTACTTC.

The chain uses TRBV9 and TRBJ2-7; 7 positions match TRBD1. This CDR3 region has 15 residues. CDR1 and CDR2 (germline): SGDLS, YYNGEE. The trim removed 0 bases at V and 2 bases at J, leaving 5 bases unmatched. CDR3 protein: CASSVDTGATYEQYF. The CDR3 DNA reads TGTGCCAGCAGCGTAGATACAGGGGCGACCTACGAGCAGTACTTC.

The V gene is TRBV2, the J gene TRBJ2-7; a possible D gene is TRBD1 (6 bases). V was pared by 4 bases and J by 5 bases, with 9 bases between. CDR3 length equals 12 residues. Germline values: CDR1 SNHLY, CDR2 FYNNEI. The CDR3 bases are TGTGCCAGCAGTGCGGGACAACACGAGCAGTACTTC. Translation: CASSAGQHEQYF. The variable domain in full, completed from reference TRBV2 and TRBJ2-7, reads EPEVTQTPSHQVTQMGQEVILRCVPISNHLYFYWYRQILGQKVEFLVSFYNNEISEKSEIFDDQFSVERPDGSNFTLKIRSTKLEDSAMYFCASSAGQHEQYFGPGTRLTVT.

This clone was recorded only once. CDR3 sequence: CATSNTGTSSFLLDNEQFF. The CDR3 DNA reads TGTGCCACCAGCAATACCGGGACTTCGTCGTTCCTTTTGGACAATGAGCAGTTCTTC. The chain employs TRBV15 and TRBJ2-1; D might be TRBD2 (6 bases). Per germline, CDR1 LNHNV and CDR2 YYDKDF (reference sequence). The CDR3 loop spans 19 amino acids. V was trimmed by 4 bases and J by 5 bases, leaving 27 bases between them.

The rearrangement links TRBV14 to TRBJ2-2; either TRBD1 or TRBD2 may supply D (5 bases each). The CDR3 has 21 amino acids. Per the germline V gene, CDR1 is SGHDN and CDR2 is FVKESK. The germline V and J ends were trimmed by 2 bases and 1 base, with 26 bases remaining between them. In DNA form, the CDR3 reads TGTGCCAGCAGCCAACCTTGGGAGTATGAGGGGTTCGGACAGAACACCGGGGAGCTGTTTTTT. Protein: CASSQPWEYEGFGQNTGELFF.

The sample holds one count of this clone. The chain couples TRBV4-3 to TRBJ2-2; D perhaps matches TRBD1 (6 bases). V was shortened by 1 base and J by 7 bases, with 16 bases between the two germline ends. The CDR3 runs 16 residues. Germline V gene lookup returns CDR1 LGHNA and CDR2 YSLEER. CDR3 sequence reads: CASSQVAGPGDGELFF. The DNA for the CDR3 is TGCGCCAGCAGCCAAGTGGCCGGACCAGGGGACGGGGAGCTGTTTTTT.

V and J are TRBV2 and TRBJ2-1, with 13 bases lining up with TRBD2. CDR3 size: 15 residues. V lost 7 bases, J lost 6 bases, and 6 bases stayed unmatched. CDR1 SNHLY and CDR2 FYNNEI come from the germline V gene. CDR3 in DNA: TGTGCCAGCATGCCACTAGCGGGAGGGGTCAATGAGCAGTTCTTC. Its protein is CASMPLAGGVNEQFF.

The gene calls are TRBV29-1 and TRBJ1-3, with TRBD1 matching over 9 bases. This CDR3 comprises 15 residues. The V gene end was trimmed by 6 bases and the J gene end by 8 bases; junction bases not matched to a gene: 14. Germline loops: CDR1 SQVTM, CDR2 ANQGSEA. For the CDR3, the DNA is TGCAGCGTCGGTATCCGGGACAGGGCTTTAGACACCATATATTTT. It yields the protein CSVGIRDRALDTIYF.

The CDR3 loop reads CASSDRGRETQYF. DNA for the CDR3: TGCGCCAGCAGCGACAGGGGGCGGGAGACCCAGTACTTC. The chain links TRBV5-1 to TRBJ2-5; 10 positions match TRBD1. With V trimmed by 4 bases and J by 5 bases, 2 bases remained unmatched. The CDR3 loop spans 13 amino acids. CDR1 and CDR2 from the germline V gene are SGHRS and YFSETQ.

CDR3 residues: CARWHGEGNTIYF. The CDR3 nucleotides read TGTGCCCGGTGGCATGGGGAAGGAAACACCATATATTTT. The V call is TRBV30, the J call TRBJ1-3; D gene ambiguous. Germline values: CDR1 GTSNPN, CDR2 SVGIG (reference sequence). The length of the CDR3 is 13 residues. The germline V and J ends were trimmed by 8 bases and 4 bases, with 15 bases remaining between them. The full variable domain, rest sourced from reference TRBV30 and TRBJ1-3, is SQTIHQWPATLVQPVGSPLSLECTVEGTSNPNLYWYRQAAGRGLQLLFYSVGIGQISSEVPQNLSASRPQDRQFILSSKKLLLSDSGFYLCARWHGEGNTIYFGEGSWLTVV.